Shown below are 23 T cell receptor beta chains from a single sample sequenced in a study of control samples from healthy donors and cancer patients. Only in-frame clones appear in the TCRdb table, and some are missing; sequencing was by immunoSEQ multiplex PCR. The table shows some 150,000 clones, with roughly 95% occurring only once. The sample taken for sequencing was blood. The receptors come from a woman in her twenties or thirties in good health.

This clone has just one count. The chain carries TRBV27 and TRBJ2-7; a weak D match, TRBD1 (5 bases). V was clipped by 7 bases and J by 3 bases, with 10 bases between them. This CDR3 contains 12 residues. Germline loops: CDR1 MNHEY, CDR2 SMNVEV (reference sequence). DNA of the CDR3: TGTGCCAGCAAAAAAGGGGACTACGAGCAGTACTTC. Amino acids: CASKKGDYEQYF.

The V call is TRBV9, the J call TRBJ2-1; D is perhaps TRBD2 (6 bases). The CDR3 is 17 residues long. V dropped 0 bases and J dropped 2 bases, with 15 bases sitting between them. Germline CDR1 reads SGDLS; CDR2 reads YYNGEE. The CDR3 DNA sequence: TGTGCCAGCAGCGTAGGGAACGGAGGGAAGCCCTACAATGAGCAGTTCTTC. It yields the protein CASSVGNGGKPYNEQFF.

This chain links TRBV27 with TRBJ2-1, with 7 bases identical to TRBD2. Germline trimming cut 0 bases from V and 0 bases from J; bases unmatched to any gene: 2. Germline CDR1 reads MNHEY; CDR2 reads SMNVEV (reference sequence). CDR3 length: 16 amino acids. The CDR3 DNA sequence: TGTGCCAGCAGTTTATCGGGCGGGAGCTCCTACAATGAGCAGTTCTTC. Its protein is CASSLSGGSSYNEQFF.

In its sample, this clone was seen once. V usage is TRBV5-1 and J usage is TRBJ2-7, with D maybe TRBD1 (6 bases). Looked up from germline, CDR1 is SGHRS and CDR2 is YFSETQ. The CDR3 is 14 amino acids. V was shortened by 0 bases and J by 4 bases, with 11 bases between the two germline ends. Written as DNA, the CDR3 is TGCGCCAGCAGCTTGGAAGGGGGATTATACGAGCAGTACTTC. Its translation: CASSLEGGLYEQYF.

The rearrangement uses TRBV2 and TRBJ2-1; perhaps TRBD1 as D (5 bases). This CDR3 has 14 amino acids. Between the trimmed V and J ends, which lost 4 bases and 6 bases, there was a span of 13 bases. Germline CDR1 SNHLY, CDR2 FYNNEI. The CDR3 protein is CASSASGYFNEQFF. The CDR3 DNA is TGTGCCAGCAGTGCGTCAGGGTATTTCAATGAGCAGTTCTTC.

V usage is TRBV7-2 and J usage is TRBJ2-7, with D hard to call. Germline CDR1 is SGHTA and CDR2 is FQGNSA. This CDR3 region has 13 residues. With 0 bases removed from V and 1 base from J, the gap between germline ends came to 4 bases. The CDR3 is CASSLAGSYEQYF. CDR3 nucleotides: TGTGCCAGCAGCTTAGCGGGGTCCTACGAGCAGTACTTC.

The chain has TRBV5-5 and TRBJ1-5; D call uncertain. Germline V gives CDR1 SGHKS, CDR2 YYEKEE (reference sequence). The CDR3 covers 12 residues. The V end was cut by 0 bases, the J end by 5 bases, with 3 bases between. CDR3 in amino acids: CASSLEDQPQHF. The CDR3 DNA follows: TGTGCCAGCAGCTTGGAGGATCAGCCCCAGCATTTT.

The V gene is TRBV7-2, the J gene TRBJ2-1; TRBD1 or TRBD2 may be the D gene (5 bases each). Germline CDR1 is SGHTA and CDR2 is FQGNSA. Trimming pared 2 bases from V and 2 bases from J, leaving 13 bases between. This CDR3 comprises 16 residues. The CDR3 spells CASSLSTGAPYNEQFF. The CDR3 nucleotides are TGTGCCAGCAGCTTATCCACCGGGGCCCCCTACAATGAGCAGTTCTTC.

CDR3 amino acids: CASKPGTGVGEQYF. DNA for the CDR3: TGTGCCAGCAAACCCGGGACAGGGGTCGGCGAGCAGTACTTC. J is TRBJ2-7 and V is TRBV2, with TRBD1 matching 10 bases. V lost 7 bases to trimming and J lost 6 bases; unmatched junction nucleotides: 9. This CDR3 spans 14 amino acids. Germline-derived CDR1 and CDR2 are SNHLY and FYNNEI.

The V gene is TRBV6-5, the J gene TRBJ2-1, with 7 positions matching TRBD2. The ends lost 7 bases at V and 2 bases at J; junction bases unmatched: 8. The length of the CDR3 is 15 residues. The V gene's germline CDR1 is MNHEY and CDR2 SVGAGI. The CDR3 DNA reads TGTGCCAGCACCCCGGCTAGCGGAACCTACAATGAGCAGTTCTTC. Residues: CASTPASGTYNEQFF.

The chain couples TRBV28 to TRBJ1-2, with D possibly being TRBD1 (5 bases). Germline V CDR1 and CDR2: MDHEN, SYDVKM. Trimming shortened V by 2 bases and J by 0 bases, and 16 bases separated the two germline ends. CDR3 size: 17 residues. CDR3 DNA: TGTGCCAGCAGTTTAGGCCTTTGGGGGAGGACTAACTATGGCTACACCTTC. Protein sequence: CASSLGLWGRTNYGYTF.

V and J are TRBV4-1 and TRBJ2-7; TRBD1 matches 9 bases. This CDR3 is built from 14 residues. With V trimmed by 3 bases and J by 6 bases, 6 bases remained unmatched. Germline CDR1 reads MGHRA; CDR2 reads YSYEKL. CDR3 sequence reads: CASSQGQGRGEQYF. DNA for the CDR3: TGCGCCAGCAGCCAGGGACAGGGAAGGGGCGAGCAGTACTTC.

This rearrangement joins TRBV6-2 or TRBV6-3 to TRBJ1-2; 7 positions match TRBD1. Looked up from germline, CDR1 is MNHEY and CDR2 is SVGEGT. The CDR3 contains 16 residues. The J segment lost 2 bases and the V segment lost 2 bases, leaving 8 bases of the junction unmatched. This chain's CDR3 is CASSYSGTEKNYGYTF. CDR3 coding DNA: TGTGCCAGCAGTTACAGCGGGACAGAAAAGAACTATGGCTACACCTTC.

The genes are TRBV3-1 (or the pseudogene TRBV3-2) and TRBJ1-2; the D gene is possibly TRBD1 (5 bases). The ends were cut back, 2 bases at V and 4 bases at J, with 8 bases in the middle. Germline values: CDR1 LGHDT, CDR2 YNNKEL (reference sequence). The length of the CDR3 is 13 residues. This chain's CDR3 is CASSQTGRYGYTF. The CDR3 nucleotides are TGTGCCAGCAGCCAAACAGGCCGCTATGGCTACACCTTC.

About this clone itself: Other DNA sequences in this sample translate to the same CDR3. The rearrangement uses TRBV3-1 (or the pseudogene TRBV3-2) and TRBJ2-7; D may be TRBD1 (5 bases). Germline V CDR1 and CDR2: LGHDT, YNNKEL (reference sequence). The V and J ends lost 4 bases and 4 bases respectively, with 5 bases between them. The length of the CDR3 is 11 residues. CDR3 sequence reads: CASSPGYEQYF. As DNA, the CDR3 is TGTGCCAGCAGCCCAGGGTACGAGCAGTACTTC.

V usage is TRBV3-1 (or the pseudogene TRBV3-2) and J usage is TRBJ2-7; TRBD2 matches at 7 bases. V dropped 5 bases and J dropped 3; count of bases not matched to a gene: 4. The CDR3 is made up of 13 amino acids. Germline CDR1 reads LGHDT; CDR2 reads YNNKEL (reference sequence). The CDR3 sequence is CASSAGTNYEQYF. The CDR3 nucleotides are TGTGCCAGCAGCGCCGGGACTAACTACGAGCAGTACTTC.

V usage is TRBV2 and J usage is TRBJ2-7; a weak D match, TRBD2 (5 bases). V was clipped by 5 bases and J by 4 bases, with 9 bases between them. This CDR3 has 12 amino acids. Per germline, CDR1 SNHLY and CDR2 FYNNEI. In DNA, the CDR3 is TGTGCCAGCAGTCGGGAAGATTACGAGCAGTACTTC. This sequence encodes CASSREDYEQYF.

V usage is TRBV24-1 and J usage is TRBJ2-1; possibly TRBD1 for D (6 bases). Germline CDR1 is KGHDR and CDR2 is SFDVKD. The CDR3 sequence is 14 residues long. Trimming took off 6 bases at V and 6 bases at J, with 14 bases between the two ends. The CDR3 DNA reads TGTGCCACCAGTCAGCAGGGGCTGGTCAATGAGCAGTTCTTC. Translated: CATSQQGLVNEQFF.

The J gene is TRBJ2-7, the V gene TRBV30, with 8 bases identical to TRBD1. The length of the CDR3 is 13 residues. The V segment lost 2 bases and the J segment 3 bases; nucleotides outside the gene matches: 3. The germline gives CDR1 GTSNPN, CDR2 SVGIG (reference sequence). The CDR3 sequence: CAWSRDRGYEQYF. The CDR3 DNA sequence: TGTGCCTGGAGTCGAGACAGGGGCTACGAGCAGTACTTC. The variable domain in full, with the rest retrieved from reference TRBV30 and TRBJ2-7, is SQTIHQWPATLVQPVGSPLSLECTVEGTSNPNLYWYRQAAGRGLQLLFYSVGIGQISSEVPQNLSASRPQDRQFILSSKKLLLSDSGFYLCAWSRDRGYEQYFGPGTRLTVT.

The rearrangement uses TRBV2 and TRBJ1-3; unclear D gene. Deletions cut 4 bases from V and 4 bases from J, with 8 bases between. The germline gives CDR1 SNHLY, CDR2 FYNNEI. The CDR3 is 13 amino acids. The CDR3 is CASSVSGGNTIYF. The DNA for the CDR3 is TGTGCCAGCAGTGTTTCCGGAGGAAACACCATATATTTT. The whole variable domain, filled in from reference TRBV2 and TRBJ1-3, reads EPEVTQTPSHQVTQMGQEVILRCVPISNHLYFYWYRQILGQKVEFLVSFYNNEISEKSEIFDDQFSVERPDGSNFTLKIRSTKLEDSAMYFCASSVSGGNTIYFGEGSWLTVV.

The rearrangement joins TRBV4-1 to TRBJ1-3; D gene unclear. There are 18 residues in the CDR3. Trimming removed 4 bases at V and 0 bases at J, with 19 bases between. The germline V gene encodes CDR1 MGHRA and CDR2 YSYEKL. The CDR3 is CASSRTGVGDRSGNTIYF. In DNA, the CDR3 is TGCGCCAGCAGCCGAACCGGGGTGGGTGACCGCTCTGGAAACACCATATATTTT.

The chain carries TRBV28 and TRBJ2-1; TRBD1 aligns across 7 bases. After removal of 4 bases from V and 10 bases from J, the junction contained 1 base not matched to a gene. This CDR3 has 11 residues. Germline V gene data show CDR1 as MDHEN and CDR2 as SYDVKM. The CDR3 DNA sequence: TGTGCCAGCAGTTCGGACAGGGAGCAGTTCTTC. This gives the protein CASSSDREQFF.

The chain carries TRBV28 and TRBJ2-7; 10 bases match TRBD1. Germline lookup yields CDR1 MDHEN and CDR2 SYDVKM. The CDR3 spans 15 residues. V shed 5 bases, J shed 4 bases, and the junction held 8 bases outside the gene matches. In nucleotides, the CDR3 is TGTGCCAGCAGTACTCGACAGGGGGCAGCGTACGAGCAGTACTTC. The encoded protein is CASSTRQGAAYEQYF. The complete variable domain, with remaining parts taken from reference TRBV28 and TRBJ2-7, reads DVKVTQSSRYLVKRTGEKVFLECVQDMDHENMFWYRQDPGLGLRLIYFSYDVKMKEKGDIPEGYSVSREKKERFSLILESASTNQTSMYLCASSTRQGAAYEQYFGPGTRLTVT.